Below, 14 T cell receptor beta chains from the same sample are listed, as sequenced in a study of prognosis after radiotherapy for stage I lung cancer. By two-round multiplex PCR, the TCR beta CDR3 was amplified from genomic DNA. With primers specific to each TRBV and TRBJ gene, the first-round PCR was performed. TCRdb ran MiXCR on the multiplex PCR reads and lists one entry per CDR3 protein. The data show some 28,000 distinct CDR3 sequences, with around 29% seen just once and 9% to 13% held by the top ten. The starting material was PBMCs, obtained before or after stereotactic body radiation therapy (not recorded which). These receptor sequences come from a donor at least 50 years old with non-small cell lung cancer.

The genes are TRBV19 and TRBJ2-1; TRBD1 matches at 7 bases. The CDR3 covers 15 residues. Germline V lookup: CDR1 LNHDA, CDR2 SQIVND (reference sequence). Trimming took 4 bases from V and 7 from J; bases not matched to a gene: 10. DNA for the CDR3: TGTGCCAGTAGTACCTTAGGGGGCGCAAGGAATGAGCAGTTCTTC. Its protein is CASSTLGGARNEQFF. Using reference TRBV19 and TRBJ2-1 for the parts outside the CDR3, the full variable domain is DGGITQSPKYLFRKEGQNVTLSCEQNLNHDAMYWYRQDPGQGLRLIYYSQIVNDFQKGDIAEGYSVSREKKESFPLTVTSAQKNPTAFYLCASSTLGGARNEQFFGPGTRLTVL.

This clonotype appeared many times. The chain employs TRBV12-3 or TRBV12-4 and TRBJ1-5; D unclear. The CDR3 length is 12 residues. Between the trimmed V and J ends, which lost 2 bases and 8 bases, there was a span of 7 bases. CDR3 DNA: TGTGCCAGCAGTTTATATATGGAGCCCCAGCATTTT. Protein sequence: CASSLYMEPQHF.

J is TRBJ2-2 and V is TRBV19, with D uncertain. CDR3 length: 12 residues. V lost 1 base and J 7 bases, leaving 4 bases between the germline ends. Germline V gene data show CDR1 as LNHDA and CDR2 as SQIVND (reference sequence). This CDR3 is CASSIGDGELFF. In DNA, the CDR3 is TGTGCCAGTAGTATAGGTGACGGGGAGCTGTTTTTT.

This clonotype has at least ten counts. V usage is TRBV6-1 and J usage is TRBJ1-6; no definite D call. Germline assignment: CDR1 MNHNS and CDR2 SASEGT. The V end was cut by 0 bases, the J end by 3 bases, with 6 bases between. This CDR3 has 15 residues. As DNA, the CDR3 is TGTGCCAGCAGTGAAGCCCCCCACTATAATTCACCCCTCCACTTT. Protein product: CASSEAPHYNSPLHF.

This clonotype appeared many times. The chain combines TRBV7-9 with TRBJ2-2; the D gene is possibly TRBD1 (5 bases). The CDR3 extends over 16 amino acids. Germline V CDR1 and CDR2: SEHNR, FQNEAQ (reference sequence). The V and J ends lost 7 bases and 2 bases respectively, with 17 bases between them. CDR3 coding DNA: TGTGCCAGCACCCCCACACCCCAGGGAAACACCGGGGAGCTGTTTTTT. Translated: CASTPTPQGNTGELFF.

In this sample, this clonotype is medium-sized. The rearrangement links TRBV19 to TRBJ2-1; possible D gene TRBD1, 5 bases. The V gene lost 4 bases and the J gene lost 2 bases, with 9 bases spanning the gap. Germline V gene sequence: CDR1 LNHDA, CDR2 SQIVND (reference sequence). The CDR3 runs 14 residues. The CDR3 protein is CASSSQGPYNEQFF. The CDR3 DNA is TGTGCCAGTAGTAGTCAGGGCCCCTACAATGAGCAGTTCTTC.

This clonotype was detected many times. This chain uses TRBV6-9 with TRBJ2-3; D perhaps matches TRBD2 (7 bases). In germline, CDR1 is MNHGY, CDR2 SVAAGI. V lost 4 bases and J lost 4, with 18 bases in between. The CDR3 is 16 residues long. The CDR3 coding sequence is TGTGCCAGCAGTTGGGGGCGACTAGCAGGTCCAGATACGCAGTATTTT. Its protein is CASSWGRLAGPDTQYF.

This clonotype came up many times. In nucleotides, the CDR3 is TGTGCCAGTAGTATCGAAGCAGGGGGCTTATACGAGCAGTACTTC. It is translated as CASSIEAGGLYEQYF. The chain combines TRBV19 with TRBJ2-7; 8 bases map to TRBD1. Looked up from germline, CDR1 is LNHDA and CDR2 is SQIVND (reference sequence). Trimming cost V 3 bases and J 4 bases; bases outside gene matches: 8. The CDR3 totals 15 residues.

With regard to this clonotype: The missing conserved phenylalanine or tryptophan at the end of this CDR3 makes a read error likely. V usage is TRBV6-2 or TRBV6-3 and J usage is TRBJ2-7; possibly TRBD2 for D (6 bases). This CDR3 is 16 amino acids long. CDR1 is MNHEY, CDR2 SVGEGT, per germline. With 2 bases removed from V and 3 bases from J, the gap between germline ends came to 17 bases. The CDR3 region is CASSYVGGLWDYEQYL. DNA for the CDR3: TGTGCCAGCAGTTACGTCGGGGGTTTGTGGGACTACGAGCAGTACCTC.

Of note for this clonotype: A far larger clone is off by one base, so a read error is likely. The rearrangement links TRBV6-4 to TRBJ2-2, with 10 bases identical to TRBD2. The CDR3 is 16 residues long. CDR1 is MRHNA and CDR2 is SNTAGT in the germline V gene. The CDR3 nucleotides read TGTGCCAGCAGTGCCTCTGCAGCGGGAGGGGCCGGGGAGCTGCTTTTT. This codes for CASSASAAGGAGELLF.

This clonotype was seen ten or more times. The V gene is TRBV19, the J gene TRBJ2-7; 9 bases line up with TRBD1. The CDR3 spans 15 residues. The germline gives CDR1 LNHDA, CDR2 SQIVND (reference sequence). V lost 4 bases, J lost 3 bases, and 7 bases stayed unmatched. DNA for the CDR3: TGTGCCAGTAGTACCGAACAGGGGGCACGCTACGAGCAGTACTTC. It encodes CASSTEQGARYEQYF.

V usage is TRBV30 and J usage is TRBJ2-3, with 10 bases aligning to TRBD2. The CDR3 covers 14 residues. V was pared by 2 bases and J by 5 bases, with 4 bases of the junction left unmatched. CDR1 is GTSNPN and CDR2 is SVGIG in the germline V gene (reference sequence). In DNA, the CDR3 is TGTGCCTGGAGTCAGCGGGAGGGCTTAGATACGCAGTATTTT. Its protein product is CAWSQREGLDTQYF.

Concerning this clonotype: The CDR3 carries no conserved terminal phenylalanine or tryptophan, so it likely arises from a read error. The CDR3 DNA is TGCACCAGCAGCCCCCAACAGGGGGCGGAGTACGAGCAGTACTAC. Protein sequence: CTSSPQQGAEYEQYY. J is TRBJ2-7 and V is TRBV5-1, with 9 bases fitting TRBD1. This CDR3 is 15 amino acids long. Germline V lookup: CDR1 SGHRS, CDR2 YFSETQ.

As concerns this clonotype: This may arise from a read error, as a much more abundant clone is one base away. This sequence joins TRBV7-9 and TRBJ1-4; D not certain. The CDR3 has 13 amino acids. Germline loops: CDR1 SEHNR, CDR2 FQNEAQ (reference sequence). CDR3 DNA sequence: TGTGGCACCGAGGACGCAACTAATGTAAAACTGTTTTTT. Amino acid sequence: CGTEDATNVKLFF. Complete variable domain (other parts from reference TRBV7-9 and TRBJ1-4): DTGVSQNPRHKITKRGQNVTFRCDPISEHNRLYWYRQTLGQGPEFLTYFQNEAQLEKSRLLSDRFSAERPKGSFSTLEIQRTEQGDSAMYLCGTEDATNVKLFFGSGTQLSVL.